This TCR beta chain was recovered during a study of blood T cell repertoires in COVID-19. Sequencing was performed with immunoSEQ multiplex PCR; in TCRdb, only in-frame clones are kept and a portion is missing. Of 140,000 or so clones listed, 70% to 90% are singletons. The CDR3 consists of 16 residues. Germline assignment: CDR1 MNHEY and CDR2 SVGEGT. Trimming took 5 bases from V and 5 from J; bases not matched to a gene: 11. Sequenced material: peripheral blood. The chain joins TRBV6-2 or TRBV6-3 to TRBJ1-5; 8 positions match TRBD1. The clonotype was recovered from a woman aged 45-59 years with acute or convalescent COVID-19. The CDR3 is CASSPGTGGIHQPQHF. The CDR3 nucleotides read TGTGCCAGCAGTCCCGGGACAGGTGGGATTCATCAGCCCCAGCATTTT.